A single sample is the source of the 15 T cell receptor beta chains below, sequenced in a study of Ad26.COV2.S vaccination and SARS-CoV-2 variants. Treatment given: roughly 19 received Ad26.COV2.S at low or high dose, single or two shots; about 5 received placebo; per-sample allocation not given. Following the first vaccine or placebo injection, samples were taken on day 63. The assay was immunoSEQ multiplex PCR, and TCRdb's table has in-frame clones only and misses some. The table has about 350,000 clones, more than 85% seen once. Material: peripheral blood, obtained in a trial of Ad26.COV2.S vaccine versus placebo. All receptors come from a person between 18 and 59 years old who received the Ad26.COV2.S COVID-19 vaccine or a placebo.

CDR3 DNA sequence: TGTGCCAGCTCACCAGCTATGGAGAACCAAGCTTTCTTT. Translation: CASSPAMENQAFF. V gene TRBV18 combines with J gene TRBJ1-1; D not resolved. There are 13 residues in the CDR3. V gave up 2 bases and J gave up 9 bases, with 13 bases separating them. Germline V gives CDR1 KGHSH, CDR2 LQKENI.

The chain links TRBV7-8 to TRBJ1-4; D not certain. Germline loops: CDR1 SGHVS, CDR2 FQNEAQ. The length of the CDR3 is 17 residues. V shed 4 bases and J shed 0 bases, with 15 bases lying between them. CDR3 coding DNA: TGTGCCAGCAGCTCGGTCGGACCATATGCAACTAATGAAAAACTGTTTTTT. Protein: CASSSVGPYATNEKLFF.

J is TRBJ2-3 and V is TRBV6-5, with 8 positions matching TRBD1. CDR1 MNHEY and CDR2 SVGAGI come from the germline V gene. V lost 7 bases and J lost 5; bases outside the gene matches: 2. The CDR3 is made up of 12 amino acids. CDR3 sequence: CASKDREDTQYF. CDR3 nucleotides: TGTGCCAGCAAGGACAGGGAAGATACGCAGTATTTT.

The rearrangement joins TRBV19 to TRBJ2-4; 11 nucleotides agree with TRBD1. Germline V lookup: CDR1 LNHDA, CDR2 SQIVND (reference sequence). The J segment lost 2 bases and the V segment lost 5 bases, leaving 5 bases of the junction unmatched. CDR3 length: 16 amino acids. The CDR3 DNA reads TGTGCCAGTAGTCCTAGGGACAGGGGGACCAAAAACATTCAGTACTTC. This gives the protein CASSPRDRGTKNIQYF.

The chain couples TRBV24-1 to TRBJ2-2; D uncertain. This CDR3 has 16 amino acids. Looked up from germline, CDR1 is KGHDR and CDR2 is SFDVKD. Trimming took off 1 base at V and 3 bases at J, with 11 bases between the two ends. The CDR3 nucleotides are TGTGCCACCAGTGATTTCTCAGGAAGCTACACCGGGGAGCTGTTTTTT. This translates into CATSDFSGSYTGELFF.

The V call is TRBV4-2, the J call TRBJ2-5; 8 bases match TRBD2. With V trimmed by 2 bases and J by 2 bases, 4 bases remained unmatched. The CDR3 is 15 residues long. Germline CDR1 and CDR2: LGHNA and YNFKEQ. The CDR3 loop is CASSQTREGQETQYF. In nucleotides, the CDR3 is TGTGCCAGCAGCCAAACCCGGGAGGGACAAGAGACCCAGTACTTC.

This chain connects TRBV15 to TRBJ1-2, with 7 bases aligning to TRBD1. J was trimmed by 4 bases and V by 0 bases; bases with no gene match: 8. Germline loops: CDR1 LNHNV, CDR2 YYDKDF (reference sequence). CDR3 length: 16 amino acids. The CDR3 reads CATSRDGTGEIYGYTF. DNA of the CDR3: TGTGCCACCAGCAGAGACGGAACAGGGGAAATCTATGGCTACACCTTC.

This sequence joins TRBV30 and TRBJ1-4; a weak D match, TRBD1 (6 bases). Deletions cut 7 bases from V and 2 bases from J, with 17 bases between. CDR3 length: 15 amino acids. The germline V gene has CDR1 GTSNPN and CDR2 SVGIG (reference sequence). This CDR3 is CAFYAGAATNEKLFF. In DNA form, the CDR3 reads TGTGCCTTTTATGCAGGGGCGGCGACTAATGAAAAACTGTTTTTT. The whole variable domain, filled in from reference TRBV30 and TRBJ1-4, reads SQTIHQWPATLVQPVGSPLSLECTVEGTSNPNLYWYRQAAGRGLQLLFYSVGIGQISSEVPQNLSASRPQDRQFILSSKKLLLSDSGFYLCAFYAGAATNEKLFFGSGTQLSVL.

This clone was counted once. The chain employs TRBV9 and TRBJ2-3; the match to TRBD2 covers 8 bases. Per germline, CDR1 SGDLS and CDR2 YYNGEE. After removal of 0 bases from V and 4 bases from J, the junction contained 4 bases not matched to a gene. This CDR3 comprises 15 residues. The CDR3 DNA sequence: TGTGCCAGCAGCGTAGACGGGGGGGCAGCAGATACGCAGTATTTT. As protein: CASSVDGGAADTQYF.

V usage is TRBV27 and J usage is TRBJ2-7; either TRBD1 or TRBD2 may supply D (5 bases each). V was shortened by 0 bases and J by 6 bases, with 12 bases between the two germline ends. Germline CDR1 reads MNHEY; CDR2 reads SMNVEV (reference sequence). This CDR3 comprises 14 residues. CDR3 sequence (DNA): TGTGCCAGCAGTTTATCTGGCAGGGCGGGCGAGCAGTACTTC. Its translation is CASSLSGRAGEQYF.

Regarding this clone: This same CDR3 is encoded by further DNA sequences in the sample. DNA for the CDR3: TGTGCCAGCAGCTTCGGCACTGAAGCTTTCTTT. Translated, it gives CASSFGTEAFF. The chain couples TRBV7-9 to TRBJ1-1; no firm D call. Looked up from germline, CDR1 is SEHNR and CDR2 is FQNEAQ (reference sequence). Between the trimmed V and J ends, which lost 3 bases and 4 bases, there was a span of 3 bases. The CDR3 contains 11 residues.

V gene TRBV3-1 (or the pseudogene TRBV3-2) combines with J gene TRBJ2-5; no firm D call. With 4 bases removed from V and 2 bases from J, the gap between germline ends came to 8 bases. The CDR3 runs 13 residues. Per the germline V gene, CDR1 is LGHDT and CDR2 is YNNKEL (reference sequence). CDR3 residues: CASSPDQQETQYF. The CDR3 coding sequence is TGTGCCAGCAGCCCCGACCAGCAAGAGACCCAGTACTTC.

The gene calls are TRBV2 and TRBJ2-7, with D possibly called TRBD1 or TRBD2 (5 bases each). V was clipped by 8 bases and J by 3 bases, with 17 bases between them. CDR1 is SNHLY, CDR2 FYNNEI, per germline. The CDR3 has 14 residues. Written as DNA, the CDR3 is TGTGCCAGCCTGGGAGAGACAGCGAACTACGAGCAGTACTTC. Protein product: CASLGETANYEQYF.

This chain's CDR3 is CASSPRDSVNEKLFF. The CDR3 coding sequence is TGCGCCAGCAGCCCACGAGACAGTGTTAATGAAAAACTGTTTTTT. The J gene is TRBJ1-4, the V gene TRBV4-1; perhaps TRBD1 as D (5 bases). The CDR3 loop spans 15 amino acids. Trimming took 4 bases from V and 4 from J, leaving 13 bases between them. Germline-derived CDR1 and CDR2 are MGHRA and YSYEKL.

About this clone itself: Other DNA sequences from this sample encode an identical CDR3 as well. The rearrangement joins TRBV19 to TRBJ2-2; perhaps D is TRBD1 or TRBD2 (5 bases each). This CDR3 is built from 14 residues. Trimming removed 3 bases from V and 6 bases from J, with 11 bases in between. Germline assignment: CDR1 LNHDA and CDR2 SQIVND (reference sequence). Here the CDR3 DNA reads TGTGCCAGTAGTATTGAGGGACGCGCCGGGGAGCTGTTTTTT. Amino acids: CASSIEGRAGELFF.